A selection of T cell receptor beta chains follows, all from one sample in a study of T cell repertoires in cytomegalovirus infection. These receptors lack a known antigen. One entry per CDR3 protein results from TCRdb running MiXCR on the reads. The table includes a few hundred thousand distinct CDR3 sequences, around 35% detected once. Source: cultured PBMCs, taken from culture after CMV antigen stimulation. The receptor source for this set is a human donor in good health (CMV status not recorded). Some clones in this sample may be carry-over from other donors' samples. CDR3s include the opening cysteine and the closing phenylalanine or tryptophan. The D gene is left open where the match is weak. Rows may omit the clone size; those that give it use once, few, many or a size class.

v_gene,j_gene,d_gene,abundance,CDR3aa,CDR3nt
TRBV27,TRBJ2-7,-,-,CASTLLGGPSYEQYF,TGTGCCAGCACTCTCCTCGGGGGGCCTTCCTACGAGCAGTACTTC
TRBV25-1,TRBJ1-1,-,-,CASREPDRANTEAFF,TGTGCCAGCAGGGAACCGGACAGAGCGAACACTGAAGCTTTCTTT
TRBV20-1,TRBJ2-2,-,few,CSARDVTLRPDTGELFF,TGCAGTGCTAGAGATGTTACCCTGCGGCCAGACACCGGGGAGCTGTTTTTT
TRBV20-1,TRBJ2-3,TRBD1,many,CSARKTGNTDTQYF,TGCAGTGCTAGAAAGACAGGGAACACAGATACGCAGTATTTT
TRBV7-2,TRBJ2-1,TRBD2,many,CASSLEKLAGAEQFF,TGTGCCAGCAGCTTAGAGAAGCTAGCGGGGGCTGAACAGTTCTTC
TRBV7-2,TRBJ2-7,-,-,CASSFYQSYEQYF,TGTGCCAGCAGCTTTTATCAGTCCTACGAGCAGTACTTC
TRBV19,TRBJ2-3,TRBD1,-,CASSIRTGGIFGSGDTQYF,TGTGCCAGTAGTATTAGGACAGGGGGAATTTTCGGCTCGGGAGATACGCAGTATTTT
TRBV19,TRBJ1-5,-,-,CASSIPGYSNQPQHF,TGTGCCAGTAGTATACCAGGTTATAGCAATCAGCCCCAGCATTTT
TRBV12-3/TRBV12-4,TRBJ2-6,TRBD2,-,CASSPGLAGSGANVLTF,TGTGCCAGCAGTCCGGGACTAGCGGGGTCTGGGGCCAACGTCCTGACTTTC
TRBV28,TRBJ2-1,TRBD2,few,CASRGTSGRRYNEQFF,TGTGCCAGCAGGGGGACTAGCGGGAGGAGGTACAATGAGCAGTTCTTC
TRBV14,TRBJ2-1,TRBD2,few,CASSQEALATYNEQFF,TGTGCCAGCAGCCAAGAGGCACTAGCGACATACAATGAGCAGTTCTTC
TRBV4-1,TRBJ2-4,TRBD1,-,CASSQDQDRGLGYF,TGCGCCAGCAGCCAAGACCAGGACAGGGGGCTAGGGTACTTC
TRBV24-1,TRBJ1-5,-,-,CATSDDSLKPQHF,TGTGCCACCAGTGATGACAGCCTTAAGCCCCAGCATTTT